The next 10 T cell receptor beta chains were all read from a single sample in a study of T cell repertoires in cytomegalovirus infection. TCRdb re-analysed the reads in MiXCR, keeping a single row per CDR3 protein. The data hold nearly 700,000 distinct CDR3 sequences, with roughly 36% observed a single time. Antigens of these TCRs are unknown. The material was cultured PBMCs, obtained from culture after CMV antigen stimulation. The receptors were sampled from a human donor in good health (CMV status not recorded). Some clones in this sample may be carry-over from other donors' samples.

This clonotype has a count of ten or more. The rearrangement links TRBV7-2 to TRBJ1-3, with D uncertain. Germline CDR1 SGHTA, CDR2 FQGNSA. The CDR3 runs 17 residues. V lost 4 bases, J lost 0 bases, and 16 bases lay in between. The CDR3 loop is CASSSQPISPSGNTIYF. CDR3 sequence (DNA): TGTGCCAGCAGCTCCCAGCCCATTTCCCCCTCTGGAAACACCATATATTTT. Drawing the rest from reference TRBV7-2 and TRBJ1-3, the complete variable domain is GAGVSQSPSNKVTEKGKDVELRCDPISGHTALYWYRQSLGQGLEFLIYFQGNSAPDKSGLPSDRFSAERTGGSVSTLTIQRTQQEDSAVYLCASSSQPISPSGNTIYFGEGSWLTVV.

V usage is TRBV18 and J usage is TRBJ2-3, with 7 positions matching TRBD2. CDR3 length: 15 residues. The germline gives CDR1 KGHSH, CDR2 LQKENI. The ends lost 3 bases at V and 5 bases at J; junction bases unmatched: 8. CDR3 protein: CASSPPLGGVDTQYF. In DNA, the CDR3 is TGTGCCAGCTCACCCCCCTTGGGGGGGGTAGATACGCAGTATTTT.

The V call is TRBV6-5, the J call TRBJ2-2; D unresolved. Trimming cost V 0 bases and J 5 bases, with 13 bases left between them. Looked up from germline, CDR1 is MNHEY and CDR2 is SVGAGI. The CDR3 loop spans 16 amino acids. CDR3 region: CASSYSVGLLTGELFF. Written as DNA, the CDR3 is TGTGCCAGCAGTTACTCGGTTGGGCTGCTTACCGGGGAGCTGTTTTTT.

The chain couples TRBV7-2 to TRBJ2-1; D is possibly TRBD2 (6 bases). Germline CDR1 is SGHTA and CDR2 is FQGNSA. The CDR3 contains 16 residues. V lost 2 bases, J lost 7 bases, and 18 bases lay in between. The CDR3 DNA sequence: TGTGCCAGCAGCTTATTAGCGGTCTCGGTCGGGAATGAGCAGTTCTTC. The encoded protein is CASSLLAVSVGNEQFF. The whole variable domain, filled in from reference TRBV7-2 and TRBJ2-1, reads GAGVSQSPSNKVTEKGKDVELRCDPISGHTALYWYRQSLGQGLEFLIYFQGNSAPDKSGLPSDRFSAERTGGSVSTLTIQRTQQEDSAVYLCASSLLAVSVGNEQFFGPGTRLTVL.

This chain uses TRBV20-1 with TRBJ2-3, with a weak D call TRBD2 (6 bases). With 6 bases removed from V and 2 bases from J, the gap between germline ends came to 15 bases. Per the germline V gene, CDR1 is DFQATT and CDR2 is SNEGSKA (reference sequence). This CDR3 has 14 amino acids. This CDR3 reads CSATGTAYTDTQYF. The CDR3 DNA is TGCAGTGCCACCGGGACTGCGTACACAGATACGCAGTATTTT.

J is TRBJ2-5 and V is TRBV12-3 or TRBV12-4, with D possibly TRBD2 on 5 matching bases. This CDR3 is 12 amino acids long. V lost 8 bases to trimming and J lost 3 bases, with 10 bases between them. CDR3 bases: TGTGCCAGCCTTGGGGAGAAAGAGACCCAGTACTTC. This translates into CASLGEKETQYF.

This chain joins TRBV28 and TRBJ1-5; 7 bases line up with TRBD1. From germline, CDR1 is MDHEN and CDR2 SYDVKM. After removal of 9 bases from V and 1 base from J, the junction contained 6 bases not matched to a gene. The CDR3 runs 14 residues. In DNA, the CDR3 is TGTGCCAGTGACAGGGAATCAAGCAATCAGCCCCAGCATTTT. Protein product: CASDRESSNQPQHF.

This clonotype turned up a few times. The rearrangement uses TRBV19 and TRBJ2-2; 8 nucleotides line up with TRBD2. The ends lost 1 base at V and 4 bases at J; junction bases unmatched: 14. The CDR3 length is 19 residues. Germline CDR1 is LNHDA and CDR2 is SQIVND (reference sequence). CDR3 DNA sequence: TGTGCCAGTAGTATAGGCACCGTAATACTAGCGGCGGGCACCGGGGAGCTGTTTTTT. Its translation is CASSIGTVILAAGTGELFF.

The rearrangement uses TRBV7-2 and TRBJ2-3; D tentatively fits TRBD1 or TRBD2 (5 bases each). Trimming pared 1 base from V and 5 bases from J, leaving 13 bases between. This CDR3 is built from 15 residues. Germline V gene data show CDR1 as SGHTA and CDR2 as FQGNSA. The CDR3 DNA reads TGTGCCAGCAGCTTAGGGACGGTTGGGGGAGATACGCAGTATTTT. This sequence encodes CASSLGTVGGDTQYF.

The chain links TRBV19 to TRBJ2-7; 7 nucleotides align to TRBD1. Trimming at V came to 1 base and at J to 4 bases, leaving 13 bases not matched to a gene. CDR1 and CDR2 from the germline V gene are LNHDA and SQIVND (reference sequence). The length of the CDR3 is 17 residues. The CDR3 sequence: CASSIGGIVRGPYEQYF. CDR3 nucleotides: TGTGCCAGTAGTATAGGCGGAATTGTAAGGGGGCCGTACGAGCAGTACTTC.